This T cell receptor (beta chain) was profiled in a study of early T cells in non-severe SARS-CoV-2 infection. TCRdb re-derived calls from the 5' RACE reads in MiXCR, one entry per CDR3 protein. The sample lists more than 55,000 distinct CDR3 sequences, approximately 12% occurring once. This CDR3 spans 15 amino acids. V was clipped by 4 bases and J by 2 bases; unmatched bases: 8. CDR1 LNHDA and CDR2 SQIVND come from the germline V gene (reference sequence). This clonotype occurred a few times. Sequencing input: whole blood. V is TRBV19 and J is TRBJ2-7, with 7 bases fitting TRBD1. The sequence was collected from an adult who was a healthcare worker with PCR-confirmed SARS-CoV-2 infection or an uninfected control (not recorded which). This chain's CDR3 is CASSTPRDSAYEQYF. CDR3 nucleotide sequence: TGTGCCAGTAGTACACCGAGGGACAGCGCCTACGAGCAGTACTTC.